In this sample, the clone carrying this TCR beta chain turned up once. The antigen is not known. This specimen belongs to a study of T cell responses to AZD1222 COVID-19 vaccine. The germline gives CDR1 LNHDA, CDR2 SQIVND (reference sequence). The CDR3 is 13 residues long. V gave up 7 bases and J gave up 2 bases, with 10 bases separating them. Whole-study findings and limits: Repertoires were obtained solely post-peak T cell response.

TCRdb's table, derived via immunoSEQ multiplex PCR, lists solely in-frame clones and lacks some. The data contain 85,000 to 100,000 clones, about nine tenths of them seen just once; the ten biggest clones take up about 24%. The chain recombines TRBV19 with TRBJ2-3; no clear D gene. This receptor was identified in an adult in good health. The sample was peripheral blood, taken on day 0 of AZD1222 vaccination. The CDR3 DNA sequence: TGTGCCAGTAATCACCGAATCACAGATACGCAGTATTTT. It specifies CASNHRITDTQYF. The full variable domain, its missing parts supplied by reference TRBV19 and TRBJ2-3, is DGGITQSPKYLFRKEGQNVTLSCEQNLNHDAMYWYRQDPGQGLRLIYYSQIVNDFQKGDIAEGYSVSREKKESFPLTVTSAQKNPTAFYLCASNHRITDTQYFGPGTRLTVL.